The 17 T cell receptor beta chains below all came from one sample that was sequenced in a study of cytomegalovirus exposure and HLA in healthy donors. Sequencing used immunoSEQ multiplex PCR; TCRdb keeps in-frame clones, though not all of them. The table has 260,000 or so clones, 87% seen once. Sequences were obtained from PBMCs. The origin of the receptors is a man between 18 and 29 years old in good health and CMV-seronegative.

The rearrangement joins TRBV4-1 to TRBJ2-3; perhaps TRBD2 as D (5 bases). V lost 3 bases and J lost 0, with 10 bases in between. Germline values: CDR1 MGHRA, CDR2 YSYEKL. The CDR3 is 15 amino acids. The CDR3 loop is CASSHSGFSTDTQYF. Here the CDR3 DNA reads TGCGCCAGCAGCCATTCGGGATTTAGCACAGATACGCAGTATTTT.

The chain's CDR3 is CASSLKQGYGYTF. CDR3 nucleotide sequence: TGTGCCAGCAGTCTGAAACAGGGATATGGCTACACCTTC. The chain links TRBV27 to TRBJ1-2; maybe TRBD1 (6 bases). The CDR3 is 13 amino acids. Trimming pared 5 bases from V and 5 bases from J, leaving 12 bases between. Germline V gives CDR1 MNHEY, CDR2 SMNVEV (reference sequence).

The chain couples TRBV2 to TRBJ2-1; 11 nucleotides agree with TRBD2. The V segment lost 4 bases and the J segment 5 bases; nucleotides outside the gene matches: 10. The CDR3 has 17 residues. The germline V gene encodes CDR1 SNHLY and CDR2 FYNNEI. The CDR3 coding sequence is TGTGCCAGCAGTGTTGGTAGCGGGAGGGTTCGGGACAATGAGCAGTTCTTC. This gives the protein CASSVGSGRVRDNEQFF.

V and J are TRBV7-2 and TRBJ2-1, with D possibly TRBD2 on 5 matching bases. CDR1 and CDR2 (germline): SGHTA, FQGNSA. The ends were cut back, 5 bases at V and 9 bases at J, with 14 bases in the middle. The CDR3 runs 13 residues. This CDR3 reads CASSKSLLGEQFF. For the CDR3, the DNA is TGTGCCAGCAGCAAGAGCTTACTAGGTGAGCAGTTCTTC.

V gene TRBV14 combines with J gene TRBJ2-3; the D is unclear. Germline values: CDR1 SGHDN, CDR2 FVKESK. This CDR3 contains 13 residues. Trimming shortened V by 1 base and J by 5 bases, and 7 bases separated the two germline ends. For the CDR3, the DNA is TGTGCCAGCAGCCAAGCAGAGGTAGATACGCAGTATTTT. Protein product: CASSQAEVDTQYF.

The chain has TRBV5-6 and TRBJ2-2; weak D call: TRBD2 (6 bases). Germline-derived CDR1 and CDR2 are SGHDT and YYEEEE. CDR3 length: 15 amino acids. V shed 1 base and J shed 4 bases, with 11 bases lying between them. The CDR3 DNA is TGTGCCAGCAGCTTGCTCGGACTAAGCACCGGGGAGCTGTTTTTT. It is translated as CASSLLGLSTGELFF.

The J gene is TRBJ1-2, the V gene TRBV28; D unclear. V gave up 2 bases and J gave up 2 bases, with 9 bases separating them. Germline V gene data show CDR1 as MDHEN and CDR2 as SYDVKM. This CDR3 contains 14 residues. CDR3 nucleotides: TGTGCCAGCAGTTTAAACAGAAACAACTATGGCTACACCTTC. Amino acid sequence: CASSLNRNNYGYTF.

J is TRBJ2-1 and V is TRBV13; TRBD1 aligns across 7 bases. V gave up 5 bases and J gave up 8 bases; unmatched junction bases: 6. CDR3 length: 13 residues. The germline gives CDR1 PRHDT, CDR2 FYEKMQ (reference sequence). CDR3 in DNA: TGTGCCAGCAGCGCTGACAGGGACCATGAGCAGTTCTTC. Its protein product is CASSADRDHEQFF.

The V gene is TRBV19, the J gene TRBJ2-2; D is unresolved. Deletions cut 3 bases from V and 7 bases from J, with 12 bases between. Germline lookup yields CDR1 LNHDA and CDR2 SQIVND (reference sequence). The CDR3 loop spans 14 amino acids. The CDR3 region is CASSIGSGGGELFF. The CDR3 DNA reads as TGTGCCAGTAGTATTGGATCCGGCGGCGGGGAGCTGTTTTTT.

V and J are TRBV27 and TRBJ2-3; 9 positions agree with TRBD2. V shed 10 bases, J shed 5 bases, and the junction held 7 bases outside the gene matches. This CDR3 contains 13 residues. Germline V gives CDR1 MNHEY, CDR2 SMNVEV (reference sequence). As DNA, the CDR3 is TGTGCCACCCTCGGTAGCGGGGGAGATACGCAGTATTTT. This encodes CATLGSGGDTQYF.

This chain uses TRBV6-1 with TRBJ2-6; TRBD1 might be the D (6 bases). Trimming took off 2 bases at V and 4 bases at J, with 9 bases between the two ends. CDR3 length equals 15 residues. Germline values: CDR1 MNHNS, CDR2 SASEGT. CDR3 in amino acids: CASSEQGSGANVLTF. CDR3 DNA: TGTGCCAGCAGTGAACAGGGGAGCGGGGCCAACGTCCTGACTTTC.

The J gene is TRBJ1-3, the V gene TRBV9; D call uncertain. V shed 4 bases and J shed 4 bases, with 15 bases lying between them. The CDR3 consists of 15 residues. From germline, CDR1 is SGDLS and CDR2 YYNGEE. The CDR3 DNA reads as TGTGCCAGCAGCACTAACGGCCCTTTAGGAAACACCATATATTTT. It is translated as CASSTNGPLGNTIYF. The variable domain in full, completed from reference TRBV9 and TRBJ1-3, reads DSGVTQTPKHLITATGQRVTLRCSPRSGDLSVYWYQQSLDQGLQFLIQYYNGEERAKGNILERFSAQQFPDLHSELNLSSLELGDSALYFCASSTNGPLGNTIYFGEGSWLTVV.

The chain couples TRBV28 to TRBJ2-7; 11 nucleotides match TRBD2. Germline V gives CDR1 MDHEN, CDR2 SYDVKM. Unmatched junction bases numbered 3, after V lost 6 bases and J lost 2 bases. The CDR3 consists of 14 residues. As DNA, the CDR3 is TGTGCCAGCAGATTTAGCGGGGGGGCCTACGAGCAGTACTTC. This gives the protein CASRFSGGAYEQYF.

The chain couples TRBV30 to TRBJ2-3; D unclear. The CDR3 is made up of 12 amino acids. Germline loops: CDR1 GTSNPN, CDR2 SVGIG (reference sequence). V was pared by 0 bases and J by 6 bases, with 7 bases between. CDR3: CAWSVSYDTQYF. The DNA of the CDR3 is TGTGCCTGGAGTGTATCCTACGATACGCAGTATTTT.

This chain's CDR3 is CASSLAGIKNGYTF. The CDR3 bases are TGTGCCAGCAGTTTGGCAGGGATCAAAAATGGCTACACCTTC. The V and J genes are TRBV28 and TRBJ1-2; D is possibly TRBD1 (5 bases). V lost 3 bases and J 6 bases, leaving 14 bases between the germline ends. CDR3 length equals 14 residues. Germline V gives CDR1 MDHEN, CDR2 SYDVKM.

CDR3 sequence: CASSPHRSQTQYF. The CDR3 nucleotides are TGTGCCAGCAGCCCCCACAGGAGCCAGACCCAGTACTTC. The chain employs TRBV9 and TRBJ2-5; possibly TRBD1 for D (5 bases). There are 13 residues in the CDR3. The V gene lost 4 bases and the J gene lost 6 bases, with 13 bases spanning the gap. Per germline, CDR1 SGDLS and CDR2 YYNGEE.

The CDR3 reads CASTPGGSSYNEQFF. The CDR3 region has the DNA TGTGCCAGCACTCCAGGGGGGAGCTCCTACAATGAGCAGTTCTTC. V usage is TRBV6-5 and J usage is TRBJ2-1; a weak D match, TRBD1 (7 bases). Between the trimmed V and J ends, which lost 7 bases and 0 bases, there was a span of 13 bases. The length of the CDR3 is 15 residues. Germline loops: CDR1 MNHEY, CDR2 SVGAGI.